What follows are 28 T cell receptor beta chains derived from one specimen sequenced in a study of CD8 T cells in Susac syndrome. About 0.45 to 1 ug RNA was reverse transcribed with random hexamers. TCRdb used MiXCR to reprocess the immunoSEQ multiplex PCR reads, holding one entry per CDR3 protein. This sample has 200,000 to 250,000 distinct CDR3 sequences; 85% to 95% occur once, and the top ten carry roughly 0.14%. The sample taken for sequencing was CD4+ T cells from PBMCs. The receptor set was obtained from a human donor with Susac syndrome.

The chain combines TRBV5-4 with TRBJ1-2; 7 positions agree with TRBD1. J was trimmed by 8 bases and V by 2 bases; bases with no gene match: 6. Germline values: CDR1 SGHNT, CDR2 YYREEE (reference sequence). The CDR3 consists of 13 residues. This CDR3 is CASSFLGGRGYTF. CDR3 DNA: TGTGCCAGCAGCTTCCTAGGGGGCAGGGGCTACACCTTC.

The chain employs TRBV9 and TRBJ1-6; a possible D gene is TRBD1 (5 bases). The V gene's germline CDR1 is SGDLS and CDR2 YYNGEE. The CDR3 has 17 amino acids. V lost 5 bases and J 0 bases, leaving 15 bases between the germline ends. Here the CDR3 reads CASRGDGLSSYNSPLHF. The CDR3 nucleotides read TGTGCCAGCAGGGGGGACGGTTTGAGCTCCTATAATTCACCCCTCCACTTT.

The chain couples TRBV30 to TRBJ1-1; D remains unclear. CDR3 length: 13 residues. V lost 5 bases, J lost 5 bases, and 15 bases lay in between. Germline V gene data show CDR1 as GTSNPN and CDR2 as SVGIG (reference sequence). The CDR3 region has the DNA TGTGCCTGGGCCGGGAACAAGAAGACTGAAGCTTTCTTT. It specifies CAWAGNKKTEAFF.

The genes are TRBV5-1 and TRBJ2-3; D tentatively fits TRBD1 or TRBD2 (5 bases each). The CDR3 contains 16 residues. Germline V gene lookup returns CDR1 SGHRS and CDR2 YFSETQ. V lost 0 bases to trimming and J lost 4 bases, with 15 bases between them. The CDR3 bases are TGCGCCAGCAGCTTGGCAGCGAGGGGCATCTCAGATACGCAGTATTTT. Its translation is CASSLAARGISDTQYF. Drawing the rest from reference TRBV5-1 and TRBJ2-3, the complete variable domain is KAGVTQTPRYLIKTRGQQVTLSCSPISGHRSVSWYQQTPGQGLQFLFEYFSETQRNKGNFPGRFSGRQFSNSRSEMNVSTLELGDSALYLCASSLAARGISDTQYFGPGTRLTVL.

A word on this clonotype: The junction departs from the called germline gene at one end, perhaps through a read error. This rearrangement joins TRBV5-1 to TRBJ2-1, with a tentative D call TRBD2 (7 bases). CDR1 and CDR2 (germline): SGHRS, YFSETQ. This CDR3 region has 14 residues. The CDR3 nucleotides are TGCGCCAGCAACTTGGTCCAGGGGAGGGATGAGCAGTTCTTC. It yields the protein CASNLVQGRDEQFF.

This rearrangement joins TRBV19 to TRBJ1-5; 10 bases fit TRBD1. Trimming removed 5 bases from V and 7 bases from J; junction bases left unmatched: 5. Germline CDR1 is LNHDA and CDR2 is SQIVND (reference sequence). CDR3 length: 14 amino acids. The CDR3 reads CASSPRTGGQPQHF. The CDR3 DNA follows: TGTGCCAGTAGTCCCCGGACAGGGGGACAGCCCCAGCATTTT.

V is TRBV11-2 and J is TRBJ1-5; 10 nucleotides align to TRBD1. This CDR3 region has 16 residues. With 4 bases clipped from V and 3 bases from J, the junction kept 6 bases outside the gene matches. Germline CDR1 reads SGHAT; CDR2 reads FQNNGV. Written as DNA, the CDR3 is TGTGCCAGCAGCTGGGGGACAGGGGAAAACAATCAGCCCCAGCATTTT. Protein product: CASSWGTGENNQPQHF.

The chain combines TRBV3-1 with TRBJ2-2; D is possibly TRBD2 (5 bases). Germline V gene sequence: CDR1 LGHDT, CDR2 YNNKEL (reference sequence). Trimming removed 1 base from V and 4 bases from J, with 10 bases in between. CDR3 length: 15 amino acids. The CDR3: CASSQVKRRTGELFF. DNA for the CDR3: TGTGCCAGCAGCCAAGTCAAGCGGCGCACCGGGGAGCTGTTTTTT.

This chain connects TRBV30 to TRBJ1-1, with D possibly matching TRBD1 (5 bases). CDR1 and CDR2 from the germline V gene are GTSNPN and SVGIG (reference sequence). The CDR3 runs to 12 residues. V was clipped by 3 bases and J by 8 bases, with 13 bases between them. The CDR3 DNA reads as TGTGCCTGGAGGTTGGACACCCGGGAAGCTTTCTTT. Protein sequence: CAWRLDTREAFF.

The chain employs TRBV28 and TRBJ1-4; 8 nucleotides agree with TRBD1. Germline assignment: CDR1 MDHEN and CDR2 SYDVKM. The V gene end was trimmed by 6 bases and the J gene end by 7 bases; junction bases not matched to a gene: 10. This CDR3 has 15 amino acids. CDR3 sequence reads: CASRLPIDRGEKLFF. CDR3 nucleotides: TGTGCCAGCAGACTTCCTATCGACAGGGGTGAAAAACTGTTTTTT. Full variable domain (remainder filled in from reference TRBV28 and TRBJ1-4): DVKVTQSSRYLVKRTGEKVFLECVQDMDHENMFWYRQDPGLGLRLIYFSYDVKMKEKGDIPEGYSVSREKKERFSLILESASTNQTSMYLCASRLPIDRGEKLFFGSGTQLSVL.

DNA of the CDR3: TGTGCCAGCAGCATACGGACTAGCGGGGGCTACAATGAGCAGTTCTTC. Residues: CASSIRTSGGYNEQFF. J is TRBJ2-1 and V is TRBV14, with TRBD2 identical over 13 bases. Germline assignment: CDR1 SGHDN and CDR2 FVKESK. Germline trimming cut 5 bases from V and 3 bases from J; bases unmatched to any gene: 4. The CDR3 totals 16 residues.

The chain joins TRBV20-1 to TRBJ2-7; a possible D gene is TRBD1 (6 bases). The CDR3 has 14 residues. V dropped 6 bases and J dropped 3 bases, with 18 bases sitting between them. CDR1 and CDR2 from the germline V gene are DFQATT and SNEGSKA (reference sequence). The CDR3 protein is CSANRDRNFYEQYF. In DNA form, the CDR3 reads TGCAGTGCGAACAGGGACCGGAATTTCTACGAGCAGTACTTC.

This CDR3 reads CASTPRGQVGYTF. CDR3 sequence (DNA): TGTGCCAGCACTCCGAGGGGACAGGTTGGCTACACCTTC. The chain combines TRBV2 with TRBJ1-2, with 8 bases identical to TRBD1. V shed 7 bases, J shed 7 bases, and the junction held 8 bases outside the gene matches. The CDR3 runs to 13 residues. Germline V gene sequence: CDR1 SNHLY, CDR2 FYNNEI. The full variable domain, its missing parts supplied by reference TRBV2 and TRBJ1-2, is EPEVTQTPSHQVTQMGQEVILRCVPISNHLYFYWYRQILGQKVEFLVSFYNNEISEKSEIFDDQFSVERPDGSNFTLKIRSTKLEDSAMYFCASTPRGQVGYTFGSGTRLTVV.

The rearrangement uses TRBV7-3 and TRBJ1-2, with no clear D. Germline-derived CDR1 and CDR2 are SGHTA and FQGTGA. This CDR3 contains 13 residues. V lost 2 bases and J 3 bases, leaving 7 bases between the germline ends. Here the CDR3 reads CASSLGNDYGYTF. DNA for the CDR3: TGTGCCAGCAGCTTAGGCAACGACTATGGCTACACCTTC.

The rearrangement uses TRBV7-2 and TRBJ1-4; D is undetermined. The V gene's germline CDR1 is SGHTA and CDR2 FQGNSA. This CDR3 contains 15 residues. V gave up 3 bases and J gave up 4 bases, with 12 bases separating them. The CDR3 DNA is TGTGCCAGCAGCTTCGATCCGGGAATTAATGAAAAACTGTTTTTT. Translation: CASSFDPGINEKLFF.

The chain carries TRBV30 and TRBJ1-1; a possible D gene is TRBD1 (6 bases). The CDR3 contains 12 residues. Germline V gene sequence: CDR1 GTSNPN, CDR2 SVGIG (reference sequence). Trimming removed 1 base at V and 7 bases at J, with 10 bases between. Here the CDR3 reads CAWSASRGEAFF. The DNA for the CDR3 is TGTGCCTGGAGTGCCTCCAGGGGTGAAGCTTTCTTT.

This sequence joins TRBV2 and TRBJ2-1, with 9 bases that match TRBD2. Germline trimming cut 6 bases from V and 4 bases from J; bases unmatched to any gene: 4. The CDR3 is 14 amino acids. Per germline, CDR1 SNHLY and CDR2 FYNNEI. CDR3 loop: CASRPAGGYNEQFF. The CDR3 bases are TGTGCCAGCAGGCCAGCGGGGGGATACAATGAGCAGTTCTTC.

The V gene is TRBV18, the J gene TRBJ1-2, with 11 bases aligning to TRBD1. The trim removed 4 bases at V and 2 bases at J, leaving 3 bases unmatched. Per the germline V gene, CDR1 is KGHSH and CDR2 is LQKENI. The CDR3 length is 15 residues. CDR3 nucleotide sequence: TGTGCCAGCTCACTTGGACAGGGGGCGAACTATGGCTACACCTTC. This codes for CASSLGQGANYGYTF.

This chain links TRBV7-3 with TRBJ2-3, with 9 bases lining up with TRBD2. With V trimmed by 1 base and J by 4 bases, 3 bases remained unmatched. This CDR3 comprises 15 residues. Germline CDR1 and CDR2: SGHTA and FQGTGA. The CDR3 reads CASSLIAGASDTQYF. In DNA, the CDR3 is TGTGCCAGCAGCTTAATAGCGGGGGCCTCAGATACGCAGTATTTT. The whole variable domain, filled in from reference TRBV7-3 and TRBJ2-3, reads GAGVSQTPSNKVTEKGKYVELRCDPISGHTALYWYRQSLGQGPEFLIYFQGTGAADDSGLPNDRFFAVRPEGSVSTLKIQRTERGDSAVYLCASSLIAGASDTQYFGPGTRLTVL.

The rearrangement links TRBV7-6 to TRBJ2-3; D may be TRBD2 (6 bases). The length of the CDR3 is 14 residues. The germline V gene encodes CDR1 SGHVS and CDR2 FNYEAQ. V shed 3 bases and J shed 4 bases, with 11 bases lying between them. The CDR3 is CASSLGTGSDTQYF. CDR3 nucleotides: TGTGCCAGCAGCTTGGGGACTGGGTCAGATACGCAGTATTTT. Together with reference TRBV7-6 and TRBJ2-3, the CDR3 gives the full variable domain: GAGVSQSPRYKVTKRGQDVALRCDPISGHVSLYWYRQALGQGPEFLTYFNYEAQQDKSGLPNDRFSAERPEGSISTLTIQRTEQRDSAMYRCASSLGTGSDTQYFGPGTRLTVL.

The chain recombines TRBV25-1 with TRBJ2-2, with 7 nucleotides matching TRBD1. V lost 6 bases to trimming and J lost 3 bases; unmatched junction nucleotides: 10. The V gene's germline CDR1 is MGHDK and CDR2 SYGVNS. The CDR3 spans 16 residues. CDR3 amino acids: CASRKSRTGDTGELFF. In nucleotides, the CDR3 is TGTGCCAGCAGAAAGTCCAGGACAGGTGACACCGGGGAGCTGTTTTTT.

This rearrangement joins TRBV20-1 to TRBJ1-1; maybe TRBD1 (6 bases). Germline lookup yields CDR1 DFQATT and CDR2 SNEGSKA (reference sequence). Trimming shortened V by 3 bases and J by 1 base, and 9 bases separated the two germline ends. The CDR3 has 13 residues. CDR3 nucleotides: TGCAGTGCTAGGTTACAGGGGAACACTGAAGCTTTCTTT. Encoded protein: CSARLQGNTEAFF.

V gene TRBV6-5 combines with J gene TRBJ1-5; TRBD1 matches 7 bases. Germline V gene sequence: CDR1 MNHEY, CDR2 SVGAGI. The CDR3 spans 15 residues. V shed 4 bases and J 1 base; nucleotides not matched to a gene: 4. The CDR3 spells CASSFLQGSNQPQHF. The CDR3 bases are TGTGCCAGCAGTTTCCTACAGGGGAGCAATCAGCCCCAGCATTTT.

In this sample, this clonotype turned up a few times. The germline gene is not matched at one end of the junction; a read error may be the cause. The CDR3 nucleotides read TGTGCCAGCAGCTTAGGAGACCAAGAGACCCAGTACTTC. Protein sequence: CASSLGDQETQYF. The J gene is TRBJ2-5, the V gene TRBV12-3 or TRBV12-4, with D unclear. The CDR3 runs 13 residues.

In DNA form, the CDR3 reads TGTGCCAGCAGTGTGGGACAGGGACGATCTGGAAACACCATATATTTT. This encodes CASSVGQGRSGNTIYF. The chain recombines TRBV2 with TRBJ1-3, with 9 bases that match TRBD1. In germline, CDR1 is SNHLY, CDR2 FYNNEI. The CDR3 consists of 16 residues. Germline trimming cut 4 bases from V and 1 base from J; bases unmatched to any gene: 5.

The J gene is TRBJ1-2, the V gene TRBV20-1; 7 bases fit TRBD1. Germline V gene sequence: CDR1 DFQATT, CDR2 SNEGSKA (reference sequence). The CDR3 consists of 13 residues. Trimming took 5 bases from V and 2 from J; bases not matched to a gene: 5. The CDR3 nucleotides are TGCAGTGCTTGGACAGGACACAACTATGGCTACACCTTC. This translates into CSAWTGHNYGYTF.

This clonotype appeared once. The chain uses TRBV6-1 and TRBJ2-3; D is unresolved. V was cut by 5 bases and J by 4 bases, with 13 bases left in between. CDR1 and CDR2 from the germline V gene are MNHNS and SASEGT. This CDR3 is built from 14 residues. CDR3: CASSRPARADTQYF. CDR3 DNA sequence: TGTGCCAGCAGTAGACCGGCTCGGGCAGATACGCAGTATTTT.

The sample holds one count of this clonotype. The J gene is TRBJ1-5, the V gene TRBV30, with D unclear. V was cut by 0 bases and J by 7 bases, with 10 bases left in between. The CDR3 consists of 13 residues. Per the germline V gene, CDR1 is GTSNPN and CDR2 is SVGIG (reference sequence). CDR3: CAWSVRGGQPQHF. The CDR3 region has the DNA TGTGCCTGGAGTGTTCGGGGAGGACAGCCCCAGCATTTT.